The sequence of this T cell receptor (beta chain) was determined in a study of blood T cells in healthy people across ages. Total RNA extracted from each sample amounted to at least 6 micrograms. Combining a sample-barcoded 5' primer with a J-beta primer mix, a second PCR ran for roughly 6 to 12 cycles. Via MiXCR, TCRdb re-called the 5' RACE reads, giving one row per CDR3 protein. Here the sample spans about 1,500,000 distinct CDR3 sequences, 28% being singletons. Trimming pared 1 base from V and 0 bases from J, leaving 9 bases between. Germline CDR1 is GTSNPN and CDR2 is SVGIG (reference sequence). CDR3 length: 14 residues.

The chain combines TRBV30 with TRBJ1-2; D is uncertain. This sequence originates from a woman under 40 in good health. The specimen sequenced was blood. The CDR3 protein is CAWSGPTANYGYTF. The CDR3 bases are TGTGCCTGGAGTGGACCAACGGCTAACTATGGCTACACCTTC.